The 10 T cell receptor beta chains given below trace back to one sample, sequenced in a study of blood T cell repertoires in COVID-19. Measured with immunoSEQ multiplex PCR; TCRdb has only the in-frame clones, and not every one. Of approximately 190,000 clones listed, about 85% were seen once; the top ten hold around a fifth. What was sequenced was peripheral blood. These receptors were obtained from a man aged 60 to 75 with active or convalescent COVID-19.

This clone has just one count. V is TRBV5-1 and J is TRBJ2-1, with D unresolved. CDR3 length equals 16 residues. CDR1 SGHRS and CDR2 YFSETQ come from the germline V gene. The V and J ends lost 0 bases and 0 bases respectively, with 10 bases between them. CDR3 residues: CASSLGAGSSYNEQFF. As DNA, the CDR3 is TGCGCCAGCAGCTTGGGGGCAGGTAGCTCCTACAATGAGCAGTTCTTC.

The chain recombines TRBV27 with TRBJ1-6; tentatively, D is TRBD1 (6 bases). This CDR3 is 13 amino acids long. V dropped 1 base and J dropped 8 bases, with 6 bases sitting between them. CDR1 and CDR2 (germline): MNHEY, SMNVEV (reference sequence). CDR3 loop: CASSLYRDSPLHF. CDR3 coding DNA: TGTGCCAGCAGTTTATACAGGGATTCACCCCTCCACTTT.

The gene calls are TRBV9 and TRBJ2-2; 13 positions agree with TRBD2. V lost 6 bases to trimming and J lost 8 bases; unmatched junction nucleotides: 16. This CDR3 is built from 18 residues. CDR1 is SGDLS and CDR2 is YYNGEE in the germline V gene. The CDR3 nucleotides read TGTGCCAGCACCAACCCCCCAGGGACTAGCGGGGTCGCTGGGGAGCTGTTTTTT. This sequence encodes CASTNPPGTSGVAGELFF.

The rearrangement links TRBV27 to TRBJ1-5; a possible D gene is TRBD1 (6 bases). CDR3 length: 15 residues. CDR1 and CDR2 from the germline V gene are MNHEY and SMNVEV (reference sequence). The V end lost 6 bases, the J end lost 0 bases, and 12 bases lay between the germline ends. This CDR3 is CASSHKQGSNQPQHF. CDR3 sequence (DNA): TGTGCCAGCAGCCACAAACAGGGTAGCAATCAGCCCCAGCATTTT.

This clone has just a few counts. The CDR3 region has the DNA TGTGCCAGCAGTGACCTACTACAGGGGGCCTATAATTCACCCCTCCACTTT. It codes for CASSDLLQGAYNSPLHF. J is TRBJ1-6 and V is TRBV6-1; 8 nucleotides line up with TRBD1. The J segment lost 2 bases and the V segment lost 3 bases, leaving 6 bases of the junction unmatched. CDR3 length equals 17 residues. Germline V gene sequence: CDR1 MNHNS, CDR2 SASEGT.

The CDR3 region has the DNA TGTGCCAGCAGCAAAGACAGGAACTATGGCTACACCTTC. Amino acids: CASSKDRNYGYTF. This chain connects TRBV7-9 to TRBJ1-2; perhaps TRBD1 as D (6 bases). The CDR3 totals 13 residues. Germline V lookup: CDR1 SEHNR, CDR2 FQNEAQ (reference sequence). The V gene lost 5 bases and the J gene lost 2 bases, with 9 bases spanning the gap. Filled out from reference TRBV7-9 and TRBJ1-2, the complete variable domain reads DTGVSQNPRHKITKRGQNVTFRCDPISEHNRLYWYRQTLGQGPEFLTYFQNEAQLEKSRLLSDRFSAERPKGSFSTLEIQRTEQGDSAMYLCASSKDRNYGYTFGSGTRLTVV.

V is TRBV6-1 and J is TRBJ1-5, with D possibly matching TRBD1 (5 bases). The CDR3 is 15 amino acids. Germline lookup yields CDR1 MNHNS and CDR2 SASEGT. Trimming stripped 0 bases from V and 4 bases from J, with 10 bases between. The DNA of the CDR3 is TGTGCCAGCAGTGAAGCTATCAGGGCAAATCAGCCCCAGCATTTT. This translates into CASSEAIRANQPQHF.

The rearrangement links TRBV6-2 or TRBV6-3 to TRBJ2-5, with 11 nucleotides matching TRBD2. CDR3 length: 16 residues. Germline assignment: CDR1 MNHEY and CDR2 SVGEGT. With 6 bases clipped from V and 4 bases from J, the junction kept 10 bases outside the gene matches. The CDR3 coding sequence is TGTGCCAGCAGCCACCTACTAGCGGGGGAACGAGAGACCCAGTACTTC. As protein: CASSHLLAGERETQYF.

This clone has only one observation. V is TRBV2 and J is TRBJ1-1; no clear D gene. V was trimmed by 8 bases and J by 2 bases, leaving 15 bases between them. The CDR3 runs to 14 residues. The V gene's germline CDR1 is SNHLY and CDR2 FYNNEI. The CDR3 nucleotides are TGTGCCAGCTCCCTCATAAGCTCAAACACTGAAGCTTTCTTT. Translation gives CASSLISSNTEAFF.

CDR3 residues: CASSHRPGTSGGAPTGELFF. The CDR3, as DNA: TGTGCCAGCAGCCACCGCCCCGGGACTAGCGGGGGGGCCCCCACCGGGGAGCTGTTTTTT. The gene calls are TRBV3-1 (or the pseudogene TRBV3-2) and TRBJ2-2; TRBD2 agrees at 16 bases. The CDR3 covers 20 residues. Germline V gene lookup returns CDR1 LGHDT and CDR2 YNNKEL (reference sequence). V trimming: 3 bases; J trimming: 4 bases; junction bases outside the gene matches: 11.